This T cell receptor (beta chain) derives from a study of spatial heterogeneity in lung cancer. Study-wide background: Compared with alpha-chain sequences, beta-chain sequences were consistently detected in greater numbers. Every unique TCR and UMI combination, on average, appeared more than ten times in raw reads.

Per the germline V gene, CDR1 is MDHEN and CDR2 is SYDVKM. This CDR3 comprises 14 residues. V shed 10 bases and J shed 7 bases, with 20 bases lying between them. Sample time point: blood at routine non-recurrence follow-up after resection. Whole RNA, which was extracted from tumor, nontumor lung tissue or frozen PBMC, was sequenced without any cell sorting. Every cDNA TCR molecule received its own unique molecular identifier. TCRdb itself ran the 5' RACE reads through MiXCR, one entry per CDR3 protein. The data show some 36,000 distinct CDR3 sequences, just over 7.5% seen once. The specimen was PBMCs, collected at follow-up. The receptor was isolated from a male donor with early-stage non-small cell lung cancer. The chain has TRBV28 and TRBJ2-1; D unresolved. CDR3 residues: CANGSPYPPNEQFF. In nucleotides, the CDR3 is TGTGCCAACGGAAGTCCCTACCCCCCGAATGAGCAGTTCTTC. Filled out from reference TRBV28 and TRBJ2-1, the complete variable domain reads DVKVTQSSRYLVKRTGEKVFLECVQDMDHENMFWYRQDPGLGLRLIYFSYDVKMKEKGDIPEGYSVSREKKERFSLILESASTNQTSMYLCANGSPYPPNEQFFGPGTRLTVL.